This paragraph covers one T cell receptor beta chain sequence. Its target is unknown. The sample belongs to a study of regulatory T cells in long-lasting Graves disease. General study results and limits: Favoring TRBV28, TRBJ1-2 and TRBJ2-5 was a feature seen in persistent disease.

Library construction for TCR beta used iRepertoire HTBI primers and Arm-PCR of CDR3 regions. TCRdb recomputed calls from the multiplex PCR reads with MiXCR, one row per CDR3 protein. The profile shows some 450,000 distinct CDR3 sequences, about a quarter of them singletons. Time point described: persistent/refractory GD, antithyroid drugs over 5 years with positive TRAb. PBMC RNA served as the TCR library source. The CDR3 runs to 16 residues. V lost 3 bases and J lost 8; bases outside the gene matches: 8. In germline, CDR1 is SEHNR, CDR2 FQNEAQ (reference sequence). The TCR comes from a female donor with Graves disease. The gene calls are TRBV7-9 and TRBJ2-1; 12 bases are shared with TRBD2. Material: peripheral blood mononuclear cells (PBMCs), obtained when the disease was refractory, from a patient treated with antithyroid drugs. CDR3 in DNA: TGTGCCAGCAGCTTTCATCTAGCGGGAGGGAAGGATGAGCAGTTCTTC. Amino acids: CASSFHLAGGKDEQFF.